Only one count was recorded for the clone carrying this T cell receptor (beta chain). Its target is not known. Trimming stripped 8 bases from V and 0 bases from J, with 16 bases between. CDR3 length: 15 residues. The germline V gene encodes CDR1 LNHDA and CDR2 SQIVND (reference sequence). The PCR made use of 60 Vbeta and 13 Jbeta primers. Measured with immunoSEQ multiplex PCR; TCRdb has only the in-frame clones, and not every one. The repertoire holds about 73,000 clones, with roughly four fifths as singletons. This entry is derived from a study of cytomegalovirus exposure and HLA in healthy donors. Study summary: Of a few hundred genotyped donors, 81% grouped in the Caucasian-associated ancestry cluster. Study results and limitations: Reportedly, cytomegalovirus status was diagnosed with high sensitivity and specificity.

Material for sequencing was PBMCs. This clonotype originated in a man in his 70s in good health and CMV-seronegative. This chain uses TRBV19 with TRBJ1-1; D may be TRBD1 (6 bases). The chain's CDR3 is CASSFSGALNTEAFF. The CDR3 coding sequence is TGTGCCAGTTCATTCTCAGGGGCTTTGAACACTGAAGCTTTCTTT.